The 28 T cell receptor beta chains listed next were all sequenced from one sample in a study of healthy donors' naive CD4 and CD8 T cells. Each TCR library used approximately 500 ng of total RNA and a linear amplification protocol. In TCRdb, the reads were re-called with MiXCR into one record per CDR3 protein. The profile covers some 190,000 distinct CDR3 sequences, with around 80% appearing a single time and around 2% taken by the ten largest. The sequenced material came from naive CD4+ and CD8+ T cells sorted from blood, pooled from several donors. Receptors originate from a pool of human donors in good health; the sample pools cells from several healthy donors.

This CDR3 reads CASSRDRGRDAYTEAFF. The CDR3 DNA follows: TGTGCCAGCAGTAGGGACAGGGGGCGAGACGCGTACACTGAAGCTTTCTTT. The genes are TRBV5-5 and TRBJ1-1; TRBD1 matches 12 bases. V gave up 5 bases and J gave up 3 bases; unmatched junction bases: 11. The CDR3 consists of 17 residues. Germline-derived CDR1 and CDR2 are SGHKS and YYEKEE (reference sequence). The complete variable domain, with remaining parts taken from reference TRBV5-5 and TRBJ1-1, reads DAGVTQSPTHLIKTRGQQVTLRCSPISGHKSVSWYQQVLGQGPQFIFQYYEKEERGRGNFPDRFSARQFPNYSSELNVNALLLGDSALYLCASSRDRGRDAYTEAFFGQGTRLTVV.

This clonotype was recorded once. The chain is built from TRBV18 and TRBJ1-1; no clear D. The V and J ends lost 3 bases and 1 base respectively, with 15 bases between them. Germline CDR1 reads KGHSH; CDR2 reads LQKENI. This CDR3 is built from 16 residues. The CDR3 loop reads CASSPSRQNGNTEAFF. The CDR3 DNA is TGTGCCAGCTCACCTTCGCGGCAAAACGGGAACACTGAAGCTTTCTTT.

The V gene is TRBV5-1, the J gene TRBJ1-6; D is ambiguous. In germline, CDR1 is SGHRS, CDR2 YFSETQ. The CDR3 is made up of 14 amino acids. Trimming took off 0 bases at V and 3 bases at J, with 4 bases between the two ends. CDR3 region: CASSLGLYNSPLHF. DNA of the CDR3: TGCGCCAGCAGCTTGGGCCTCTATAATTCACCCCTCCACTTT.

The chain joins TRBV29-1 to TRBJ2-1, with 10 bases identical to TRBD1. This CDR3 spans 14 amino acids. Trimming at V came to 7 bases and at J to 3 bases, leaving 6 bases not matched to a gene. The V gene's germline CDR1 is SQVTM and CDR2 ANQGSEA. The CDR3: CSAATGGLYNEQFF. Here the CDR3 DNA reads TGCAGCGCCGCGACAGGGGGCCTCTACAATGAGCAGTTCTTC.

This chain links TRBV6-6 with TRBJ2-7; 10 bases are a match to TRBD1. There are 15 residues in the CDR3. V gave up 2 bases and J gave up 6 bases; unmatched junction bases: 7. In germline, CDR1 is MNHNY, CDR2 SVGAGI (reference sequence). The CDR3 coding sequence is TGTGCCAGCAGTTACCCGGGACAGGGGACCCCCGAGCAGTACTTC. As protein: CASSYPGQGTPEQYF.

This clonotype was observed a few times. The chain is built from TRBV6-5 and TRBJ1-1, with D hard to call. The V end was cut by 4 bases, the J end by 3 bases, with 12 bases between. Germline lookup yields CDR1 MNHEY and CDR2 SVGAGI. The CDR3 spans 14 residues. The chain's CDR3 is CASSWADGDTEAFF. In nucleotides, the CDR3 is TGTGCCAGCAGTTGGGCAGACGGAGACACTGAAGCTTTCTTT.

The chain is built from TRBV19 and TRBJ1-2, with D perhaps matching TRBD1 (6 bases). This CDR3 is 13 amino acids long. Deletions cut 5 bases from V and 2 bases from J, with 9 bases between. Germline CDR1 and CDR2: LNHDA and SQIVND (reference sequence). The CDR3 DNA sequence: TGTGCCAGTAGTTGGACAGAAAACTATGGCTACACCTTC. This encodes CASSWTENYGYTF.

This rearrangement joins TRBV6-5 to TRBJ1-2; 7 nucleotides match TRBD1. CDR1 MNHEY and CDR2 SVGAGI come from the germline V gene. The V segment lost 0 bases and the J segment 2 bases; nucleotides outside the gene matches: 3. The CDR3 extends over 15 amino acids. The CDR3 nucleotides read TGTGCCAGCAGTTACTCGGAGACAGGGAACTATGGCTACACCTTC. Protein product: CASSYSETGNYGYTF.

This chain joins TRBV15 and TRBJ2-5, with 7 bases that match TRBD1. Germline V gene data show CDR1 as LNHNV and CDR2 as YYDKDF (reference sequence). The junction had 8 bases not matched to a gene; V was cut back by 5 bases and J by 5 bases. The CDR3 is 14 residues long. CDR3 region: CATSRGTVLETQYF. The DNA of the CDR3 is TGTGCCACCAGCCGAGGGACAGTTTTGGAGACCCAGTACTTC. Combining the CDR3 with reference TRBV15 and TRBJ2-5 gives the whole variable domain DAMVIQNPRYQVTQFGKPVTLSCSQTLNHNVMYWYQQKSSQAPKLLFHYYDKDFNNEADTPDNFQSRRPNTSFCFLDIRSPGLGDTAMYLCATSRGTVLETQYFGPGTRLLVL.

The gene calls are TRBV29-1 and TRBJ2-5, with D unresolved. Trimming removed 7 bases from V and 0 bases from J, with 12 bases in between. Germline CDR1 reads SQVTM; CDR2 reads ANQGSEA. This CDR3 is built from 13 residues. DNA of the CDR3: TGCAGCGCCGGAGACGGCAACCAAGAGACCCAGTACTTC. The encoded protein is CSAGDGNQETQYF.

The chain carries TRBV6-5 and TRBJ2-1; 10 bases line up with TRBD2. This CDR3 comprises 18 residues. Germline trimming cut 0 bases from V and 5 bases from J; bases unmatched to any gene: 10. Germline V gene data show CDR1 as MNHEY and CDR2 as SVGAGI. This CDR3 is CASSYSSVRLAGNNEQFF. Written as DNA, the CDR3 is TGTGCCAGCAGTTACTCGTCCGTGAGACTAGCGGGTAACAATGAGCAGTTCTTC.

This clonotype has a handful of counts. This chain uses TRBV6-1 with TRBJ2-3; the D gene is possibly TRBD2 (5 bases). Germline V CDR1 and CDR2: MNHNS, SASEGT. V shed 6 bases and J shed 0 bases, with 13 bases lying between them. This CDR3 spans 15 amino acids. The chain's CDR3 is CASRLESGSTDTQYF. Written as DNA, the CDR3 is TGTGCCAGCAGACTCGAGAGCGGCAGCACAGATACGCAGTATTTT.

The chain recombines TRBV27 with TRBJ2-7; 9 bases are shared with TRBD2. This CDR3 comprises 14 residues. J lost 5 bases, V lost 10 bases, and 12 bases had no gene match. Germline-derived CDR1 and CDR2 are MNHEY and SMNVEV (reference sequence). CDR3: CATRRGIAGDEQYV. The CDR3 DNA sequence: TGTGCCACCCGACGTGGTATAGCGGGAGACGAGCAGTACGTC.

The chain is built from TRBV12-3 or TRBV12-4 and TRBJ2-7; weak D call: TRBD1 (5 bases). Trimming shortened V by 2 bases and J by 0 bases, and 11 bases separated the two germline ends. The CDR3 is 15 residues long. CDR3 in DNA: TGTGCCAGCAGTTTAAGGGGTGCGAGCTCCTACGAGCAGTACTTC. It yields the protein CASSLRGASSYEQYF.

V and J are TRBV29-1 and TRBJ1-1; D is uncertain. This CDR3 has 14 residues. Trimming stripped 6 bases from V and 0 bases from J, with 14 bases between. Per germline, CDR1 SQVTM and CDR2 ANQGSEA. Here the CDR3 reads CSVFPRQLNTEAFF. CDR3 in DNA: TGCAGCGTATTCCCCCGGCAGCTGAACACTGAAGCTTTCTTT.

Written as DNA, the CDR3 is TGCAGCGTTAGGGTGGATGTAGGGGGCTACACCTTC. Translating gives CSVRVDVGGYTF. The chain uses TRBV29-1 and TRBJ1-2; no clear D. This CDR3 has 12 amino acids. Trimming stripped 5 bases from V and 8 bases from J, with 15 bases between. Per the germline V gene, CDR1 is SQVTM and CDR2 is ANQGSEA.

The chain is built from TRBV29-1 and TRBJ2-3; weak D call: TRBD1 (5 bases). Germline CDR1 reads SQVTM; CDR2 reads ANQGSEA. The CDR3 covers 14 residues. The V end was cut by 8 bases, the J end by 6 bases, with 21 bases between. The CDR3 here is CSSGRGLAMDTQYF. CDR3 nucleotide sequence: TGCAGCTCCGGTAGGGGCCTCGCAATGGATACGCAGTATTTT.

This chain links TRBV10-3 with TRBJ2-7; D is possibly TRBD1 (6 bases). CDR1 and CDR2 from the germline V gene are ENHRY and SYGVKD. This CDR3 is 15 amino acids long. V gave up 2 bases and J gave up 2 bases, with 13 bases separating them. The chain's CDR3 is CAISEPQTGAYEQYF. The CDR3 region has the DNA TGTGCCATCAGTGAGCCCCAGACAGGAGCCTACGAGCAGTACTTC.

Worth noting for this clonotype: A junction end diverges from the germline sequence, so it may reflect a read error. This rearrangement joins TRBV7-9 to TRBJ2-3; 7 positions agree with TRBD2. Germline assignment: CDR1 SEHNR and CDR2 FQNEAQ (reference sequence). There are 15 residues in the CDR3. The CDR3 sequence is CASSPGRVSGDTQYF. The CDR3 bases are TGCGCCAGCAGCCCTGGGAGGGTTTCCGGCGATACGCAGTATTTT.

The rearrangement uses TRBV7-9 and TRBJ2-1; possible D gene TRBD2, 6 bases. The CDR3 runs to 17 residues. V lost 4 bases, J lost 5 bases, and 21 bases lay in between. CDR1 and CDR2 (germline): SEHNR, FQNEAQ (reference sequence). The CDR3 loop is CASSSSLLASINNEQFF. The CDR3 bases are TGTGCCAGCAGCTCCTCACTCCTAGCGAGTATAAACAATGAGCAGTTCTTC.

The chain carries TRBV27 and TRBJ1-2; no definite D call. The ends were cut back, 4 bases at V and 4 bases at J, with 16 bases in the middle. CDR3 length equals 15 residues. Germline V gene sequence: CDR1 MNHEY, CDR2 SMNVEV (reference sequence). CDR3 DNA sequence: TGTGCCAGCAGTTCAGAGACACGGACGCCCTATGGCTACACCTTC. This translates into CASSSETRTPYGYTF.

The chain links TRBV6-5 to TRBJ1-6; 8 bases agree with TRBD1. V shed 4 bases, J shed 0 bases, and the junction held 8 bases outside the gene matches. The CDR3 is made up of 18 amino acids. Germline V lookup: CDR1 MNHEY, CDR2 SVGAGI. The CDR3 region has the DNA TGTGCCAGCAGTTCGCCGAGGGACAGGAGCTCCTATAATTCACCCCTCCACTTT. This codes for CASSSPRDRSSYNSPLHF.

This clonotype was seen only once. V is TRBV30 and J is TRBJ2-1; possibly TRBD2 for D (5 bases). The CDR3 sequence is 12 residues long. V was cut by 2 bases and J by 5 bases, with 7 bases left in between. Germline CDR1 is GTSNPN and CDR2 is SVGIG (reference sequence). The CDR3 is CAWSPEDNEQFF. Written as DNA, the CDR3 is TGTGCCTGGAGTCCGGAGGACAATGAGCAGTTCTTC.

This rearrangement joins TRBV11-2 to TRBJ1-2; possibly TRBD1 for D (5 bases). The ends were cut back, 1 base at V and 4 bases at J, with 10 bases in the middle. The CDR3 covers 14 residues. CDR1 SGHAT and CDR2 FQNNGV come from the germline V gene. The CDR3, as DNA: TGTGCCAGCAGCTTAGGCGGGACGGCCTATGGCTACACCTTC. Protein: CASSLGGTAYGYTF. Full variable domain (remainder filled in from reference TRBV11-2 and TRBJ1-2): EAGVAQSPRYKIIEKRQSVAFWCNPISGHATLYWYQQILGQGPKLLIQFQNNGVVDDSQLPKDRFSAERLKGVDSTLKIQPAKLEDSAVYLCASSLGGTAYGYTFGSGTRLTVV.

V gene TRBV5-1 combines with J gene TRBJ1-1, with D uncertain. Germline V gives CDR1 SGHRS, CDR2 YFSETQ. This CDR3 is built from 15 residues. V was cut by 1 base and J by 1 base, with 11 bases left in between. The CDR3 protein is CASSLRVDRNTEAFF. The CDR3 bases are TGCGCCAGCAGCTTGCGGGTGGACCGGAACACTGAAGCTTTCTTT.

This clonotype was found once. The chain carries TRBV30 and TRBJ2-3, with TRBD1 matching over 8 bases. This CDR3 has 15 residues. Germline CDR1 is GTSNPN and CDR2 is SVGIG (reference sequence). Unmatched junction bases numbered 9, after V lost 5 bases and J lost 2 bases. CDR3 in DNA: TGTGCCTGGGGGCTAGGGGACAGGACCACAGATACGCAGTATTTT. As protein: CAWGLGDRTTDTQYF.

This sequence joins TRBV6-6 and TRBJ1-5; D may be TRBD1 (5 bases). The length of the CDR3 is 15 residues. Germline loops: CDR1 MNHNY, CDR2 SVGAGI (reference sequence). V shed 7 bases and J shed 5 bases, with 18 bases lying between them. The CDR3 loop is CASTGGRGEDQPQHF. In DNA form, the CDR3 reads TGTGCCAGCACGGGCGGTAGGGGAGAGGATCAGCCCCAGCATTTT.

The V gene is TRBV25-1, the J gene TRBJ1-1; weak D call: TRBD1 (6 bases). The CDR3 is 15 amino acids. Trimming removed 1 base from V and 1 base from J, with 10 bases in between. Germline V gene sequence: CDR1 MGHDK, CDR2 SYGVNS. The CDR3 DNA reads TGTGCCAGCAGTGAATTCTGGGGGCGGAACACTGAAGCTTTCTTT. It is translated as CASSEFWGRNTEAFF.